Reported below is one T cell receptor (beta chain). Its antigen is not known. This entry belongs to a study of CD8 T cells in Susac syndrome. Findings and limits, study-wide: The authors acknowledged that their TCR sequencing and HLA analysis involved a relatively small number of individuals.

Sequencing of TCR beta drew on CD8+ and CD4+ T cells from blood. The multiple sclerosis control group comprised treatment-naive patients with stable or active relapsing-remitting disease. Random hexamers were used to reverse transcribe the RNA input (about 0.45 to 1 ug). Amplification of TCR beta CDR3 used immunoSEQ multiplex PCR across 54 Vbeta and 13 Jbeta. Via MiXCR, TCRdb re-called the immunoSEQ multiplex PCR reads, giving one row per CDR3 protein. The sample includes 300,000 to 350,000 distinct CDR3 sequences, roughly nine tenths seen only once; the top ten take approximately 0.065%. This receptor was obtained from a human donor with multiple sclerosis. Sequenced material: CD4+ T cells from PBMCs.

This CDR3 reads CASSRNLGETQYF. The DNA for the CDR3 is TGTGCCAGCAGCCGAAATTTAGGGGAGACCCAGTACTTC. The chain recombines TRBV6-2 or TRBV6-3 with TRBJ2-5, with D unresolved. Germline V CDR1 and CDR2: MNHEY, SVGEGT. V was clipped by 6 bases and J by 5 bases, with 13 bases between them. This CDR3 is built from 13 residues.